The clone carrying this TCR beta chain appeared a few times. Its specificity is not known. The record originates from a study of CD8 T cells in ankylosing spondylitis. Overall study results and limits: Seven to nine highly homologous variants formed a TCR beta motif that appeared characteristic of ankylosing spondylitis blood. Clones linked to disease, bearing a CD8+ phenotype, were relatively rare in peripheral blood.

TCRdb re-called the 5' RACE reads with MiXCR, one entry per CDR3 protein. Found here are 150,000 to 200,000 distinct CDR3 sequences, roughly 34% of them singletons; the top ten hold approximately 6%. CDR1 is DFQATT and CDR2 is SNEGSKA in the germline V gene (reference sequence). V lost 4 bases and J 7 bases, leaving 21 bases between the germline ends. The CDR3 consists of 15 residues. The chain links TRBV20-1 to TRBJ2-3, with D perhaps matching TRBD2 (6 bases). The sample consisted of synovial fluid, either unsorted or a sorted T cell fraction (not recorded which). This TCR came from a male donor with ankylosing spondylitis. The DNA for the CDR3 is TGCAGTGCTAATAGGCGGGACTTGCCCATCCATACGCAGTATTTT. This translates into CSANRRDLPIHTQYF.